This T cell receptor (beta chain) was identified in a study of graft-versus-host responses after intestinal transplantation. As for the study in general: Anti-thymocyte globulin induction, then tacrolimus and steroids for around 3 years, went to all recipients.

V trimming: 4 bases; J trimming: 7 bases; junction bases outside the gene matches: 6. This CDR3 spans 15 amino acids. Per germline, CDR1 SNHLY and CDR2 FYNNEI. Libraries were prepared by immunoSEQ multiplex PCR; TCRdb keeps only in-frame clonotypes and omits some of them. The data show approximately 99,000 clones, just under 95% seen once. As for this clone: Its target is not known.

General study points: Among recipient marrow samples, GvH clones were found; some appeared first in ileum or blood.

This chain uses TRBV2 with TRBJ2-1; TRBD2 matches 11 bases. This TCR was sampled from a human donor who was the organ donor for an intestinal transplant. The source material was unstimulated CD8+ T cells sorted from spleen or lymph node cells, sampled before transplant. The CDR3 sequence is CASSVSGGAGNEQFF. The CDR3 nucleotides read TGTGCCAGCAGTGTTAGCGGGGGGGCGGGGAATGAGCAGTTCTTC.